This TCR beta chain was retrieved from a study of spatial heterogeneity in lung cancer. Time point reported: sample taken at primary tumor resection. By its share, this clonotype is medium-sized. The antigen is unknown. From germline, CDR1 is SGHNT and CDR2 YYREEE (reference sequence). V lost 4 bases and J 6 bases, leaving 10 bases between the germline ends. The CDR3 loop spans 13 amino acids. General study results and limits: Tumor mutation counts were tracked by expanded intratumoral alpha and beta TCR counts.

MiXCR, applied by TCRdb to the 5' RACE reads, yields one record per CDR3 protein. Of roughly 3,900 distinct CDR3 sequences detected, roughly 5% appear once; the ten largest clones hold 13%. The genes are TRBV5-4 and TRBJ2-2, with no clear D. Source: lung tumor tissue, taken at surgery. The TCR sequence derives from a female donor with early-stage non-small cell lung cancer. The CDR3: CASSPWVSGELFF. In DNA form, the CDR3 reads TGTGCCAGCAGCCCATGGGTATCCGGGGAGCTGTTTTTT.